These T cell receptor beta chains were read from a single sample in a study of response to subunit inactivated influenza vaccine. From the RT-PCR reads, TCRdb called clonotypes with MiXCR, one entry per CDR3 protein. The sample shows 450,000 to 700,000 distinct CDR3 sequences, 14% of them seen only once. Sample: PBMCs from blood, taken roughly 12 days after vaccination. These receptors originate from a middle-aged man who received an inactivated influenza vaccine. Both conserved end residues are part of each CDR3. Each record gives: V gene, D gene, J gene, CDR3 protein. A D gene is named only where the DNA matches it firmly.

v_call: TRBV10-3
d_call: TRBD1
j_call: TRBJ2-1
cdr3_aa: CAARDRGYNEQFF

v_call: TRBV6-1
d_call: -
j_call: TRBJ2-1
cdr3_aa: CASSDTGSRYNEQFF

v_call: TRBV5-1
d_call: -
j_call: TRBJ2-5
cdr3_aa: CASSLEGLPQETQYF

v_call: TRBV29-1
d_call: TRBD1
j_call: TRBJ1-2
cdr3_aa: CSVEAETGAFRYGYTF

v_call: TRBV20-1
d_call: -
j_call: TRBJ2-7
cdr3_aa: CSAKSVSFHEQYF

v_call: TRBV18
d_call: TRBD1
j_call: TRBJ1-6
cdr3_aa: CASSDRASDSPLHF

v_call: TRBV28
d_call: -
j_call: TRBJ1-2
cdr3_aa: CASSRYPGRANYGYTF

v_call: TRBV7-2
d_call: -
j_call: TRBJ2-1
cdr3_aa: CASSLDGRGYNEQFF

v_call: TRBV4-1
d_call: TRBD2
j_call: TRBJ2-3
cdr3_aa: CASSQTGTSGYTDTQYF

v_call: TRBV7-9
d_call: -
j_call: TRBJ2-4
cdr3_aa: CASSPNRDGGKNIQYF

v_call: TRBV6-4
d_call: -
j_call: TRBJ2-1
cdr3_aa: CASSDRVGKGQFF

v_call: TRBV3-1
d_call: -
j_call: TRBJ2-7
cdr3_aa: CATSETGDYEQYF

v_call: TRBV20-1
d_call: TRBD1
j_call: TRBJ2-1
cdr3_aa: CSAAPTGGSYNEQFF

v_call: TRBV29-1
d_call: -
j_call: TRBJ2-5
cdr3_aa: CSVGARRETQYF

v_call: TRBV29-1
d_call: -
j_call: TRBJ2-3
cdr3_aa: CSVEKGNADTQYF

v_call: TRBV7-2
d_call: -
j_call: TRBJ1-4
cdr3_aa: CASSRAGEKLFF

v_call: TRBV28
d_call: -
j_call: TRBJ2-3
cdr3_aa: CSSGLTDTQYF

v_call: TRBV4-1
d_call: TRBD2
j_call: TRBJ2-1
cdr3_aa: CASSQARLAGGNEQFF

v_call: TRBV7-2
d_call: -
j_call: TRBJ2-6
cdr3_aa: CASSNSGSGANVLTF

v_call: TRBV9
d_call: -
j_call: TRBJ2-3
cdr3_aa: CASSPMGYTDTQYF

v_call: TRBV29-1
d_call: -
j_call: TRBJ2-1
cdr3_aa: CSVALRDPRNEQFF

v_call: TRBV20-1
d_call: -
j_call: TRBJ2-3
cdr3_aa: CSARAGGTGTDTQYF

v_call: TRBV3-1
d_call: -
j_call: TRBJ2-2
cdr3_aa: CASSHSRDIYTGELFF

v_call: TRBV5-1
d_call: TRBD1
j_call: TRBJ1-6
cdr3_aa: CASSFSTASGQGRRNSPLHF

v_call: TRBV20-1
d_call: -
j_call: TRBJ2-1
cdr3_aa: CSARGFQGSYNEQFF

v_call: TRBV18
d_call: -
j_call: TRBJ2-7
cdr3_aa: CASSPEGRSYEQYF

v_call: TRBV27
d_call: TRBD2
j_call: TRBJ2-1
cdr3_aa: CASNRLAGYYNEQFF

v_call: TRBV12-3/TRBV12-4
d_call: -
j_call: TRBJ2-3
cdr3_aa: CASTPMRSTDTQYF

v_call: TRBV5-1
d_call: TRBD1
j_call: TRBJ2-5
cdr3_aa: CASTPGTAFETQYF

v_call: TRBV7-2
d_call: TRBD2
j_call: TRBJ2-3
cdr3_aa: CASSPGGSTDTQYF

v_call: TRBV4-1
d_call: TRBD2
j_call: TRBJ2-3
cdr3_aa: CASSQDPPGGFTDTQYF

v_call: TRBV7-2
d_call: -
j_call: TRBJ1-3
cdr3_aa: CASSLRGRAHSGNTIYF

v_call: TRBV12-3/TRBV12-4
d_call: -
j_call: TRBJ2-3
cdr3_aa: CASSVNTDTQYF

v_call: TRBV6-1
d_call: -
j_call: TRBJ2-3
cdr3_aa: CAGRRSSTDTQYF

v_call: TRBV24-1
d_call: -
j_call: TRBJ2-1
cdr3_aa: CATSGGERYNEQFF

v_call: TRBV5-5
d_call: TRBD2
j_call: TRBJ2-3
cdr3_aa: CASSSLAGGHSTDTQYF

v_call: TRBV12-3/TRBV12-4
d_call: TRBD2
j_call: TRBJ2-2
cdr3_aa: CASSPRGLAGAGELFF

v_call: TRBV20-1
d_call: TRBD2
j_call: TRBJ2-1
cdr3_aa: CSARDLSGTSYNEQFF

v_call: TRBV20-1
d_call: -
j_call: TRBJ1-5
cdr3_aa: CSARDRSHSNQPQHF

v_call: TRBV29-1
d_call: TRBD1
j_call: TRBJ2-7
cdr3_aa: CSVRQGTSYEQYF

v_call: TRBV5-5
d_call: -
j_call: TRBJ1-1
cdr3_aa: CASSFTKTNAEAFF

v_call: TRBV20-1
d_call: -
j_call: TRBJ2-7
cdr3_aa: CSVGGNYEQYF

v_call: TRBV7-6
d_call: -
j_call: TRBJ2-1
cdr3_aa: CASSPGIAANEQFF

v_call: TRBV14
d_call: -
j_call: TRBJ1-1
cdr3_aa: CASSRHQGLVTEAFF

v_call: TRBV11-2
d_call: -
j_call: TRBJ1-1
cdr3_aa: CASSSFGRPSEAFF

v_call: TRBV6-2/TRBV6-3
d_call: -
j_call: TRBJ1-1
cdr3_aa: CASSHKGDAFF

v_call: TRBV6-5
d_call: -
j_call: TRBJ2-5
cdr3_aa: CASSYSLRGGETQYF

v_call: TRBV5-1
d_call: TRBD1
j_call: TRBJ2-7
cdr3_aa: CASSPRQGVSYEQYF

v_call: TRBV14
d_call: -
j_call: TRBJ1-6
cdr3_aa: CASSRQANSPLHF

v_call: TRBV5-5
d_call: -
j_call: TRBJ2-2
cdr3_aa: CASSFYGGHTGELFF